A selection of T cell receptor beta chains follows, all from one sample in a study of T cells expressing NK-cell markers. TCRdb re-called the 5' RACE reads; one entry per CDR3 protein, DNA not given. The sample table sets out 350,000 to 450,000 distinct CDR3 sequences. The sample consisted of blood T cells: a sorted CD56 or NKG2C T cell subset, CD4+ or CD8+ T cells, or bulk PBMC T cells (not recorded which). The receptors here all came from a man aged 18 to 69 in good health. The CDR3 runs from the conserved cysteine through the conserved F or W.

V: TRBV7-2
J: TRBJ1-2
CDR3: CASSSDGQGISGYTF

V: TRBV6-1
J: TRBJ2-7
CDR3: CASSPGQRKYF

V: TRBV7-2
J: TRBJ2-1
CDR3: CASSGSGGTSYNEQFF

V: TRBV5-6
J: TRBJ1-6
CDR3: CASSFHGTAYNSPLHF

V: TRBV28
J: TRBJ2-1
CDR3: CASRNPGGGYNEQFF

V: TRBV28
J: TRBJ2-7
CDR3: CASSLRTGISYEQYF

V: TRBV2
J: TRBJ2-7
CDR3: CASSGGIGQGAYEQYF

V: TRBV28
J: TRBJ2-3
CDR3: CASSLIGGTPLSTQYF

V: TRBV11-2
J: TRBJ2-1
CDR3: CASSLVKGTSYNEQFF

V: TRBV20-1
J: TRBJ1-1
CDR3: CSASEGPTNTEAFF

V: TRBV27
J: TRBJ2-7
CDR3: CASTLYGTDDYFTYEQYF

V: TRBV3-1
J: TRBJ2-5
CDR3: CASSLRDPGGTQYF

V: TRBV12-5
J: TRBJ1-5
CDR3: CASGSWGQGAQPQHF

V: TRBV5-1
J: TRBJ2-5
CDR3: CASSPSRDRDTETQYF

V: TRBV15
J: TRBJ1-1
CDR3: CATSRDGPGRGTEAFF

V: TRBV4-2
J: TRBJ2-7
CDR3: CASSQFLRGGNYEQYF

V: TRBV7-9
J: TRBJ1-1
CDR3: CASSLTPISNTEAFF

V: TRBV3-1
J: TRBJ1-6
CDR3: CASSENHRSPLHF

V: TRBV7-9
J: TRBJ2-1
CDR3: CASSHRDRVLGEQFF

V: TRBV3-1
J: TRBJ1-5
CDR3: CASSQEGAGLKGPQHF

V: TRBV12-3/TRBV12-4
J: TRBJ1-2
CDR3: CASSLQEILGYTF

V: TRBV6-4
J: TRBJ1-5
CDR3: CASSTGENQPQHF

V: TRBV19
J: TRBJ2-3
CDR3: CASSIEWAGGITDTQYF

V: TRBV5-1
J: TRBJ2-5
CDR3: CASSLATVLKETQYF

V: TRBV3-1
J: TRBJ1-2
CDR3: CASSQLTGTGTYGYTF

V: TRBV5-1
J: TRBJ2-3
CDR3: CASSSILGRGSTDTQYF

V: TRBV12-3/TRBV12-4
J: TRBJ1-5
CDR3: CASSRGGRRQDLQHF

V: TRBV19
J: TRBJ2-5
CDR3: CASSKNPTGETQYF

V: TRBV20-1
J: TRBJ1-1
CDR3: CSAAQMNAKGTEAFF

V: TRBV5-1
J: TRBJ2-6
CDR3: CASSSKDSGTALTGANVLTF

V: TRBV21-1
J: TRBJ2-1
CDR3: CASSKVSGGNNEQFF

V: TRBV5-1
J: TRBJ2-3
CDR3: CASSYEGQRFTDTQYF

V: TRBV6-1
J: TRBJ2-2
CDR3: CASKGGASTGELFF

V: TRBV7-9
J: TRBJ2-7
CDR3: CASSLAPAPRGEQYF

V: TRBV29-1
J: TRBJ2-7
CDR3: CSVSTGPLYEQYF

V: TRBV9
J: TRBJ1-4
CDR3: CASSPRSSTNEKLFF

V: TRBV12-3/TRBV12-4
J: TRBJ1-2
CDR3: CASSAGIGYGYTF

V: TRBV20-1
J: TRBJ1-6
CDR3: CSARDLGQGNSPLHF

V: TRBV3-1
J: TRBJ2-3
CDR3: CASSQDWQISSWSDTQYF